This T cell receptor (beta chain) was identified during a study of blood T cell repertoires in COVID-19. Study context: The samples span acute and convalescent COVID-19 from the United States, Italy and Spain. T cells, B-cell-depleted T cells, or PBMCs supplied cDNA or gDNA.

Per the authors' pipeline: Amplified reference gene primers provided the basis for estimating nucleated cell counts. Clones were read by immunoSEQ multiplex PCR, and TCRdb kept only the in-frame ones, dropping some. Clone size and the V and J calls come from that table; the DNA yielded D and trimming. The table has more than 100,000 clones, approximately 88% seen once. J gave up 5 bases and V 7 bases, and 7 bases lay outside the gene matches. The germline CDR1 and CDR2 sequences are LNHDA and SQIVND (reference sequence). The CDR3 runs to 13 residues. This clone occurred once. This TCR derives from a man aged 55-75 years with acute or convalescent COVID-19. The chain recombines TRBV19 with TRBJ1-1; the match to TRBD1 covers 7 bases. Material for sequencing was peripheral blood. CDR3 DNA: TGTGCCAGTAATTGGGCAGGGGGTACTGAAGCTTTCTTT. Encoded protein: CASNWAGGTEAFF.